A single sample gave rise to the 10 T cell receptor beta chains below, sequenced in a study of shared clonotypes between healthy human individuals. Selected positively for CCR7 and CD45RO-negative, naive CD8 cells excluded terminally differentiated effector memory CD45RA+ cells. Clones were sequenced by immunoSEQ multiplex PCR, and TCRdb holds only the in-frame ones, with some missing. The sample has some 2,100,000 clones, roughly 91% seen once. Sequenced material: naive CD8+ T cells from PBMCs. These receptors were taken from a young man in good health. Some clones in this sample may be carry-over from other donors' samples.

The chain couples TRBV5-4 to TRBJ2-1; 8 positions agree with TRBD2. This CDR3 region has 16 residues. The V gene's germline CDR1 is SGHNT and CDR2 YYREEE (reference sequence). The V segment lost 1 base and the J segment 2 bases; nucleotides outside the gene matches: 5. The CDR3 sequence is CASSLKREQAYNEQFF. The CDR3 nucleotides are TGTGCCAGCAGCTTGAAGCGGGAGCAGGCCTACAATGAGCAGTTCTTC.

This sequence joins TRBV6-6 and TRBJ2-3; perhaps TRBD1 as D (5 bases). CDR3 length equals 15 residues. The germline V gene encodes CDR1 MNHNY and CDR2 SVGAGI (reference sequence). V lost 2 bases and J lost 4, with 13 bases in between. As DNA, the CDR3 is TGTGCCAGCAGTTACGGGGCAGGGATAGCAGATACGCAGTATTTT. It yields the protein CASSYGAGIADTQYF.

V usage is TRBV7-8 and J usage is TRBJ1-1, with 9 bases matching TRBD1. From germline, CDR1 is SGHVS and CDR2 FQNEAQ. Trimming cost V 5 bases and J 1 base; bases outside gene matches: 8. This CDR3 has 16 amino acids. The DNA of the CDR3 is TGTGCCAGCAGCCAAACAGGGGGCGGGGGGAACACTGAAGCTTTCTTT. This gives the protein CASSQTGGGGNTEAFF.

V and J are TRBV9 and TRBJ1-1; D may be TRBD1 (6 bases). The CDR3 sequence is 15 residues long. The germline V gene has CDR1 SGDLS and CDR2 YYNGEE. V was pared by 5 bases and J by 1 base, with 15 bases between. The CDR3 loop is CASSHGGTRNTEAFF. The CDR3 DNA reads as TGTGCCAGCAGTCACGGCGGGACAAGGAACACTGAAGCTTTCTTT.

This clone was recorded only once. The gene calls are TRBV15 and TRBJ2-5; tentatively, D is TRBD2 (5 bases). The CDR3 contains 17 residues. V was cut by 3 bases and J by 5 bases, with 22 bases left in between. Germline CDR1 LNHNV, CDR2 YYDKDF (reference sequence). The chain's CDR3 is CATSSARRTVVGETQYF. In nucleotides, the CDR3 is TGTGCCACCAGCAGCGCCCGGAGGACCGTGGTTGGGGAGACCCAGTACTTC.

This rearrangement joins TRBV27 to TRBJ1-5, with D hard to call. CDR3 length equals 12 residues. The ends were cut back, 7 bases at V and 7 bases at J, with 11 bases in the middle. CDR1 is MNHEY and CDR2 is SMNVEV in the germline V gene (reference sequence). The CDR3 loop is CASITLRQPQHF. The CDR3, as DNA: TGTGCCAGCATTACTTTAAGGCAGCCCCAGCATTTT.

This clone was recorded once. The rearrangement uses TRBV29-1 and TRBJ2-1; 8 nucleotides line up with TRBD1. This CDR3 comprises 15 residues. V trimming: 1 base; J trimming: 4 bases; junction bases outside the gene matches: 6. Looked up from germline, CDR1 is SQVTM and CDR2 is ANQGSEA. The CDR3 DNA follows: TGCAGCGTTGAAGTGGCAGGGGGCCTTTACAATGAGCAGTTCTTC. Protein product: CSVEVAGGLYNEQFF.

The V call is TRBV28, the J call TRBJ2-3, with D possibly TRBD2 on 5 matching bases. CDR1 MDHEN and CDR2 SYDVKM come from the germline V gene. The CDR3 consists of 13 residues. Trimming removed 6 bases from V and 1 base from J, with 8 bases in between. The CDR3 coding sequence is TGTGCCAGCAGCCGTAGCGGCACAGATACGCAGTATTTT. It specifies CASSRSGTDTQYF.

The chain joins TRBV4-1 to TRBJ2-5; TRBD2 matches 10 bases. Per germline, CDR1 MGHRA and CDR2 YSYEKL. CDR3 length: 17 residues. V trimming: 0 bases; J trimming: 5 bases; junction bases outside the gene matches: 9. The CDR3 region is CASSQDTSGALGETQYF. The DNA of the CDR3 is TGCGCCAGCAGCCAAGATACTAGCGGGGCCCTTGGGGAGACCCAGTACTTC.

The chain has TRBV9 and TRBJ2-3, with D unresolved. Germline V gives CDR1 SGDLS, CDR2 YYNGEE. V lost 3 bases and J 2 bases, leaving 7 bases between the germline ends. This CDR3 is built from 13 residues. CDR3 in DNA: TGTGCCAGCAGCGCCCCTCTCACAGATACGCAGTATTTT. Protein product: CASSAPLTDTQYF.